This TCR beta chain was profiled in a study of memory CD4+ T cells and cytomegalovirus serostatus. In regard to this clone: The antigen remains unidentified.

The CDR3 totals 12 residues. Germline lookup yields CDR1 SGHRS and CDR2 YFSETQ. J gave up 5 bases and V 5 bases, and 2 bases lay outside the gene matches. Single viable CD3+CD4+CD8-CD45RO+ cells were sorted as the memory CD4+ T cells. In the authors' workflow: Out-of-frame sequences were removed, leaving around 2.2 million distinct TCRbeta sequences. TCRdb keeps only in-frame clones here, not all; method: immunoSEQ multiplex PCR. The V and J calls and the clone size are those of that table, but D and trimming were determined from the DNA. The sample has about 53,000 clones; 81% are singletons. Study results and caveats: The CMV-associated TCR signature appears largely within the CD4+ memory repertoire.

The rearrangement links TRBV5-1 to TRBJ2-3; 7 bases line up with TRBD1. Specimen: memory CD4+ T cells from blood. The origin of this receptor is an adult in good health and CMV-seronegative. The CDR3, as DNA: TGCGCCAGCAGGCGGACAGGAGATACGCAGTATTTT. Translated, it gives CASRRTGDTQYF. The variable domain in full, with the rest retrieved from reference TRBV5-1 and TRBJ2-3, is KAGVTQTPRYLIKTRGQQVTLSCSPISGHRSVSWYQQTPGQGLQFLFEYFSETQRNKGNFPGRFSGRQFSNSRSEMNVSTLELGDSALYLCASRRTGDTQYFGPGTRLTVL.